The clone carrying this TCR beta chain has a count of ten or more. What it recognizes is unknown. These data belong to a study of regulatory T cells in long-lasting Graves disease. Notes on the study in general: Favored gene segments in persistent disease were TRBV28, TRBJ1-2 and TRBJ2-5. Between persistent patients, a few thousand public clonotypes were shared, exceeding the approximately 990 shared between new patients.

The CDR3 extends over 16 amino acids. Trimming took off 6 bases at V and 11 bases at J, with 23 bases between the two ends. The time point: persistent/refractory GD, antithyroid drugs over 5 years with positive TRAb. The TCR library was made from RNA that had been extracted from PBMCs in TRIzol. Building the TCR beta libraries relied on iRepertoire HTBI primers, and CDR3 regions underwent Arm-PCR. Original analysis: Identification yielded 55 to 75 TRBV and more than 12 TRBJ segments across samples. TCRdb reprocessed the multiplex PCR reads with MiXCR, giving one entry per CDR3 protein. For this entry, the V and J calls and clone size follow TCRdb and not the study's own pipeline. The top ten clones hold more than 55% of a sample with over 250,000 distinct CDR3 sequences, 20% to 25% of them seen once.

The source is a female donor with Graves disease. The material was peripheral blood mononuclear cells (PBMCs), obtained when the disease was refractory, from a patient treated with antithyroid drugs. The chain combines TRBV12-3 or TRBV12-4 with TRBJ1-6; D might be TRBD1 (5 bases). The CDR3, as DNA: TGTGCCAGCAGAGCGACAGAAGAAGGGGTCTTTGCACCCCTCCACTTT. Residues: CASRATEEGVFAPLHF.